This is a list of T cell receptor beta chains from one sample in a study of graft-versus-host responses after intestinal transplantation. Clones were read by immunoSEQ multiplex PCR, and TCRdb kept only the in-frame ones, dropping some. The sample lists about 14,000 clones; approximately 59% were seen once. The sample here was ileum tissue, taken 524 days after transplant. The receptors derive from a human patient who received an intestinal transplant, so some T cells may come from the graft donor. Each CDR3 is given with its conserved first and last residue. The D gene is left open where the match is weak. Clone size is given for some rows only: seen once, a few or many times, or a class if the clone is expanded.

clone size	V gene	J gene	D gene	CDR3 protein	CDR3 DNA
-	TRBV5-6	TRBJ2-3	-	CASSLARQTSGTQYF	TGTGCCAGCAGCTTGGCTCGGCAGACCTCAGGAACGCAGTATTTT
-	TRBV4-3	TRBJ2-3	TRBD2	CASSQGSGGAGTDTQYF	TGCGCCAGCAGCCAAGGTAGCGGGGGGGCCGGCACAGATACGCAGTATTTT
-	TRBV7-2	TRBJ2-5	TRBD2	CASSQGLAGGQETQYF	TGTGCCAGCAGCCAAGGACTAGCGGGGGGACAAGAGACCCAGTACTTC
-	TRBV19	TRBJ2-3	TRBD2	CASSMGLAGGPYADTQYF	TGTGCCAGTAGTATGGGACTAGCGGGGGGGCCGTATGCAGATACGCAGTATTTT
once	TRBV6-5	TRBJ1-2	TRBD1	CASSYDRGGYTF	TGTGCCAGCAGTTACGACAGGGGTGGCTACACCTTC
-	TRBV7-2	TRBJ1-2	-	CASSRTMNYGYTF	TGTGCCAGCAGCCGGACTATGAACTATGGCTACACCTTC
medium-sized	TRBV5-8	TRBJ1-3	-	CASSTGLNSGNTIYF	TGTGCCAGCAGTACAGGCCTGAACTCTGGAAACACCATATATTTT
once	TRBV19	TRBJ1-1	-	CASSRGGHRGTEAFF	TGTGCCAGTAGTAGGGGGGGACACCGAGGAACTGAAGCTTTCTTT
-	TRBV14	TRBJ2-7	TRBD2	CASSLLAGDGYEQYF	TGTGCCAGCAGCCTACTAGCGGGGGATGGTTACGAGCAGTACTTC
few	TRBV11-3	TRBJ2-5	-	CASSLWGPETQYF	TGTGCCAGCAGCTTATGGGGGCCGGAGACCCAGTACTTC
-	TRBV11-3	TRBJ1-3	-	CASSFIKEITGNTIYF	TGTGCCAGCAGCTTCATAAAGGAGATAACTGGAAACACCATATATTTT
-	TRBV9	TRBJ1-6	TRBD1	CASSGGQVLGSPLHF	TGTGCCAGCAGCGGCGGACAGGTCCTAGGGTCACCCCTCCACTTT
-	TRBV4-1	TRBJ2-5	TRBD2	CASSQAGLQTQYF	TGCGCCAGCAGCCAAGCGGGACTACAGACCCAGTACTTC
few	TRBV14	TRBJ1-2	-	CASSQDLGTAANYGYTF	TGTGCCAGCAGCCAAGATTTAGGAACAGCAGCTAACTATGGCTACACCTTC
-	TRBV25-1	TRBJ2-7	-	CASSDTGLGFYEQYF	TGTGCCAGCAGTGATACGGGGTTGGGTTTCTACGAGCAGTACTTC
few	TRBV15	TRBJ1-2	-	CATSNTANYGYTF	TGTGCCACCAGCAATACAGCCAACTATGGCTACACCTTC
-	TRBV7-9	TRBJ2-1	TRBD2	CASSPLVLAGGPGWNEQFF	TGTGCCAGCAGCCCCTTGGTCTTAGCGGGGGGCCCGGGGTGGAATGAGCAGTTCTTC
once	TRBV7-9	TRBJ2-7	-	CASSLGPQVSYEQYF	TGTGCCAGCAGCTTAGGGCCGCAGGTCTCCTACGAGCAGTACTTC
few	TRBV5-1	TRBJ1-4	-	CASSLRQDGEKLFF	TGCGCCAGCAGCCTTCGGCAGGATGGTGAAAAACTGTTTTTT
-	TRBV11-2	TRBJ2-7	-	CASSLEPDRHGYF	TGTGCCAGCAGCTTGGAACCGGACAGACACGGGTACTTC
-	TRBV4-1	TRBJ2-6	TRBD1	CASSQEGQESSGANVLTF	TGCGCCAGCAGCCAAGAGGGACAGGAGAGCTCTGGGGCCAACGTCCTGACTTTC
-	TRBV27	TRBJ2-7	-	CASSLGRSARSGEQYF	TGTGCCAGCAGTTTAGGCCGGAGTGCCCGGAGTGGCGAGCAGTACTTC
-	TRBV25-1	TRBJ1-2	-	CASSESQGGYGYTF	TGTGCCAGCAGTGAATCACAGGGCGGGTATGGCTACACCTTC
-	TRBV29-1	TRBJ1-1	-	CSVTLSQGLNTEAFF	TGCAGCGTTACCTTATCTCAGGGCTTGAACACTGAAGCTTTCTTT
-	TRBV7-6	TRBJ2-3	TRBD2	CASSFTSGHTDTQYF	TGTGCCAGCAGCTTTACTAGCGGTCACACAGATACGCAGTATTTT
-	TRBV30	TRBJ2-7	TRBD1	CAWSAATFRTGVWEQYF	TGTGCCTGGAGCGCCGCGACTTTCAGGACAGGGGTCTGGGAGCAGTACTTC
-	TRBV27	TRBJ2-7	TRBD1	CASSQQGSLREQYF	TGTGCCAGCAGTCAACAGGGGTCACTCAGGGAGCAGTACTTC
-	TRBV27	TRBJ1-1	TRBD1	CASRQGLNTEAFF	TGTGCCAGCAGACAGGGGTTGAACACTGAAGCTTTCTTT
-	TRBV7-9	TRBJ1-1	-	CASSPRLDGAGTEAFF	TGTGCCAGCAGCCCGCGGCTGGACGGTGCGGGGACTGAAGCTTTCTTT
-	TRBV11-2	TRBJ2-7	-	CASSFRGGSYEQYF	TGTGCCAGCAGCTTTAGGGGGGGGAGCTACGAGCAGTACTTC
medium-sized	TRBV10-3	TRBJ1-1	-	CAITGTNTEAFF	TGTGCCATCACAGGCACGAACACTGAAGCTTTCTTT
-	TRBV7-9	TRBJ2-5	-	CASSLAQGTPFQETQYF	TGTGCCAGCAGCTTAGCGCAAGGGACACCCTTCCAAGAGACCCAGTACTTC
-	TRBV11-2	TRBJ2-5	TRBD2	CASSQTGGGGQETQYF	TGTGCCAGCAGCCAGACCGGCGGGGGGGGGCAAGAGACCCAGTACTTC
few	TRBV2	TRBJ2-7	-	CASSEAVNSGYEQYF	TGTGCCAGCAGTGAAGCAGTCAACAGCGGATACGAGCAGTACTTC
-	TRBV5-6	TRBJ2-1	-	CASSWESYNEQFF	TGTGCCAGCAGCTGGGAGTCGTACAATGAGCAGTTCTTC
-	TRBV27	TRBJ2-2	-	CASRSAGNPGELFF	TGTGCCAGCAGGTCTGCAGGGAACCCCGGGGAGCTGTTTTTT
-	TRBV7-9	TRBJ1-2	-	CASSLLAGGGYTF	TGTGCCAGCAGCTTACTTGCGGGCGGTGGCTACACCTTC
-	TRBV30	TRBJ1-5	TRBD1	CAWSVSTGDRGQPQHF	TGTGCCTGGAGTGTCAGTACCGGGGACAGGGGACAGCCCCAGCATTTT
-	TRBV30	TRBJ1-5	-	CAYQGDSNQPQHF	TGTGCCTATCAAGGGGATAGCAATCAGCCCCAGCATTTT
-	TRBV5-7	TRBJ1-2	-	CASSLAGSGYYGYTF	TGTGCCAGCAGCTTGGCGGGCAGCGGATACTATGGCTACACCTTC
-	TRBV30	TRBJ1-2	-	CAWSRGRGKDGYTF	TGTGCCTGGAGTAGGGGCAGGGGAAAGGATGGCTACACCTTC
-	TRBV2	TRBJ1-5	TRBD1	CASIKDRGTEPQHF	TGTGCCAGCATTAAGGACAGGGGAACGGAGCCCCAGCATTTT
few	TRBV12-5	TRBJ1-6	-	CASGLEGYSPLHF	TGTGCTAGTGGTTTAGAGGGATATTCACCCCTCCACTTT
-	TRBV13	TRBJ1-5	-	CASSLGNNRDQPQHF	TGTGCCAGCAGCTTAGGAAATAACAGGGACCAGCCCCAGCATTTT
-	TRBV2	TRBJ1-5	-	CASNMENQPQHF	TGTGCCAGCAACATGGAGAATCAGCCCCAGCATTTT
-	TRBV6-6	TRBJ1-2	TRBD1	CASRYDREGYTF	TGTGCCAGCAGATATGACAGGGAAGGCTACACCTTC
few	TRBV11-3	TRBJ1-1	TRBD1	CASSWDSMNTEAFF	TGTGCCAGCAGCTGGGACAGCATGAACACTGAAGCTTTCTTT
-	TRBV2	TRBJ1-1	-	CASSDDLTGNTEAFF	TGTGCCAGCAGTGACGACTTGACAGGGAACACTGAAGCTTTCTTT
few	TRBV18	TRBJ1-6	-	CASSDTGNSPLHF	TGTGCCAGCTCAGATACAGGGAATTCACCCCTCCACTTT
-	TRBV11-2	TRBJ2-5	TRBD2	CATGLAGGSETQYF	TGTGCCACCGGACTAGCGGGGGGTTCGGAGACCCAGTACTTC
-	TRBV30	TRBJ2-3	TRBD2	CAWKLGGRGTDTQYF	TGTGCCTGGAAGCTTGGGGGGAGGGGCACAGATACGCAGTATTTT
few	TRBV6-5	TRBJ1-1	-	CASSPQINTEAFF	TGTGCCAGCAGTCCCCAGATTAACACTGAAGCTTTCTTT
-	TRBV30	TRBJ2-3	-	CAWSVMAGPTDTQYF	TGTGCCTGGAGTGTAATGGCGGGGCCCACAGATACGCAGTATTTT
-	TRBV10-2	TRBJ2-6	TRBD1	CASSRDRGTGANVLTF	TGCGCCAGCAGCCGGGACAGGGGGACAGGGGCCAACGTCCTGACTTTC